A selection of T cell receptor beta chains follows, all from one sample in a study of blood T cell repertoires in COVID-19. Sequenced by immunoSEQ multiplex PCR; TCRdb stores in-frame clones only, minus some. The top ten hold 0.6% to 0.65% of the sample, which has 150,000 to 170,000 clones, approximately 85% seen once. The sample comprised peripheral blood. These receptors were collected from a man aged 55 to 70 with COVID-19, enrolled during active disease. Each CDR3 is given with its conserved first and last residue. The D gene is left open where the match is weak. The listing skips clone size in some rows; elsewhere it reads once, few, many or a size class.

V gene: TRBV7-8; D gene: .; J gene: TRBJ2-7; clone size: .; CDR3 DNA: TGTGCCAGCAGCCCCGGTTTGTCCGGGACAACTTACTACGAGCAGTACTTC; CDR3 protein: CASSPGLSGTTYYEQYF
V gene: TRBV6-5; D gene: .; J gene: TRBJ2-7; clone size: .; CDR3 DNA: TGTGCCAGCACCGAAGGCAGGAATCCCTACGAGCAGTACTTC; CDR3 protein: CASTEGRNPYEQYF
V gene: TRBV3-1/TRBV3-2; D gene: TRBD2; J gene: TRBJ2-7; clone size: .; CDR3 DNA: TGTGCCAGCAGCCAAGGACTAGCGGGAGGTGGGGAGCAGTACTTC; CDR3 protein: CASSQGLAGGGEQYF
V gene: TRBV25-1; D gene: TRBD1; J gene: TRBJ2-3; clone size: .; CDR3 DNA: TGTGCCAGCGCACTGGACAGGGGGCGCGATACGCAGTATTTT; CDR3 protein: CASALDRGRDTQYF
V gene: TRBV7-9; D gene: .; J gene: TRBJ1-1; clone size: .; CDR3 DNA: TGTGCCAGCAGCTTAGCAGAGACACCCGGGGACACTGAAGCTTTCTTT; CDR3 protein: CASSLAETPGDTEAFF
V gene: TRBV7-3; D gene: .; J gene: TRBJ1-1; clone size: .; CDR3 DNA: TGTGCCAGCAGCTTATCAGGGGTGGCCACTGAAGCTTTCTTT; CDR3 protein: CASSLSGVATEAFF
V gene: TRBV27; D gene: .; J gene: TRBJ2-7; clone size: .; CDR3 DNA: TGTGCCAGCCGACAACAGGGGACTTCCTACGAGCAGTACTTC; CDR3 protein: CASRQQGTSYEQYF
V gene: TRBV5-4; D gene: .; J gene: TRBJ1-5; clone size: .; CDR3 DNA: TGTGCCAGCAGCTTGGCCGGGGGGCGAAGGAAAACTGATCAGCCCCAGCATTTT; CDR3 protein: CASSLAGGRRKTDQPQHF
V gene: TRBV24-1; D gene: TRBD1; J gene: TRBJ1-5; clone size: many; CDR3 DNA: TGTGCCACCAGTGATTTTGGACAGGCCCAGCATTTT; CDR3 protein: CATSDFGQAQHF
V gene: TRBV6-5; D gene: TRBD1; J gene: TRBJ1-3; clone size: .; CDR3 DNA: TGTGCCAGCAGCAGGACAGGGGGAAACACCATATATTTT; CDR3 protein: CASSRTGGNTIYF
V gene: TRBV7-3; D gene: TRBD1; J gene: TRBJ1-6; clone size: few; CDR3 DNA: TGTGCCAGCAGCTTGAGCGGACAGGGTGGGACACCCCTCCACTTT; CDR3 protein: CASSLSGQGGTPLHF
V gene: TRBV2; D gene: .; J gene: TRBJ1-3; clone size: .; CDR3 DNA: TGTGCCAGCGGGCGGCAGGGTGATGGAAACACCATATATTTT; CDR3 protein: CASGRQGDGNTIYF
V gene: TRBV29-1; D gene: TRBD1; J gene: TRBJ2-5; clone size: .; CDR3 DNA: TGCAGCGTGGAACAGGGGATTCGAGGAGAGACCCAGTACTTC; CDR3 protein: CSVEQGIRGETQYF
V gene: TRBV19; D gene: .; J gene: TRBJ1-5; clone size: .; CDR3 DNA: TGTGCCAGTAGTTACGGACAGAGGAGCAATCAGCCCCAGCATTTT; CDR3 protein: CASSYGQRSNQPQHF
V gene: TRBV30; D gene: TRBD1; J gene: TRBJ2-1; clone size: .; CDR3 DNA: TGTGCCTGGGGAGCAGGGGGCGCGGAGCAGTTCTTC; CDR3 protein: CAWGAGGAEQFF
V gene: TRBV7-9; D gene: TRBD1; J gene: TRBJ2-1; clone size: .; CDR3 DNA: TGTGCCAGCAGCGCCCGGGACAGGGGTCGTTACAATGAGCAGTTCTTC; CDR3 protein: CASSARDRGRYNEQFF
V gene: TRBV5-1; D gene: TRBD1; J gene: TRBJ1-6; clone size: .; CDR3 DNA: TGCGCCAGCAGCTGGGACAGGGTTGGATCACCCCTCCACTTT; CDR3 protein: CASSWDRVGSPLHF
V gene: TRBV18; D gene: .; J gene: TRBJ1-5; clone size: .; CDR3 DNA: TGTGCCAGCTCAAATTCAGGGGGCAATCAGCCCCAGCATTTT; CDR3 protein: CASSNSGGNQPQHF
V gene: TRBV12-3/TRBV12-4; D gene: TRBD1; J gene: TRBJ1-2; clone size: .; CDR3 DNA: TGTGCCAGCAGTTCGGGACAGGGTTATGGCTACACCTTC; CDR3 protein: CASSSGQGYGYTF
V gene: TRBV11-3; D gene: TRBD2; J gene: TRBJ2-7; clone size: .; CDR3 DNA: TGTGCCGGCCCGGGGGGGAGGCCCCTGGAGCAGTACTTC; CDR3 protein: CAGPGGRPLEQYF
V gene: TRBV7-7; D gene: TRBD2; J gene: TRBJ2-2; clone size: .; CDR3 DNA: TGTGCTAGCAGCTCTGTAGCGGGGGGACGCACCGGGGAGCTGTTTTTT; CDR3 protein: CASSSVAGGRTGELFF
V gene: TRBV7-2; D gene: .; J gene: TRBJ1-5; clone size: .; CDR3 DNA: TGTGCCAGCAGCCCCATGGTCGGGGATCAGCCCCAGCATTTT; CDR3 protein: CASSPMVGDQPQHF
V gene: TRBV10-3; D gene: .; J gene: TRBJ1-1; clone size: .; CDR3 DNA: TGTGCCATCAGTGCGTTGGGAGGGGGAAGATCTCAGAACACTGAAGCTTTCTTT; CDR3 protein: CAISALGGGRSQNTEAFF
V gene: TRBV29-1; D gene: .; J gene: TRBJ1-3; clone size: once; CDR3 DNA: TGCAGCGTTGAACGCCAGGATAAAGGAAACACCATATATTTT; CDR3 protein: CSVERQDKGNTIYF
V gene: TRBV29-1; D gene: TRBD1; J gene: TRBJ1-2; clone size: .; CDR3 DNA: TGCAGCGTCTCACAGGGGGAGTTTGGCTACACCTTC; CDR3 protein: CSVSQGEFGYTF
V gene: TRBV19; D gene: .; J gene: TRBJ1-6; clone size: .; CDR3 DNA: TGTGCCAGCCAAAGCGTGGGGGGTTCTCTATATAATTCACCCCTCCACTTT; CDR3 protein: CASQSVGGSLYNSPLHF
V gene: TRBV18; D gene: .; J gene: TRBJ1-1; clone size: .; CDR3 DNA: TGTGCCAGCTCACCCCCAGAGAACACTGAAGCTTTCTTT; CDR3 protein: CASSPPENTEAFF
V gene: TRBV7-2; D gene: TRBD2; J gene: TRBJ2-5; clone size: .; CDR3 DNA: TGTGCCAGCAGCTTAATACTAGCGGGAGGAGAGACCCAGTACTTC; CDR3 protein: CASSLILAGGETQYF
V gene: TRBV12-3/TRBV12-4; D gene: .; J gene: TRBJ1-5; clone size: .; CDR3 DNA: TGTGCCAGCACTGAGACAGCAAATCAGCCCCAGCATTTT; CDR3 protein: CASTETANQPQHF
V gene: TRBV4-1; D gene: .; J gene: TRBJ2-7; clone size: .; CDR3 DNA: TGCGCCAGCAGCCAAGATCGGGGGGCCGGGAGCTCCTACGAGCAGTACTTC; CDR3 protein: CASSQDRGAGSSYEQYF
V gene: TRBV12-3/TRBV12-4; D gene: .; J gene: TRBJ1-1; clone size: .; CDR3 DNA: TGTGCCAGCAGTGGGGGGGACACCCGGTTTTCTTTT; CDR3 protein: CASSGGDTRFSF
V gene: TRBV6-4; D gene: TRBD2; J gene: TRBJ2-5; clone size: .; CDR3 DNA: TGTGCCAGCAGTGACTCAAGCGGGGGGGCCGGGGAGACCCAGTACTTC; CDR3 protein: CASSDSSGGAGETQYF
V gene: TRBV29-1; D gene: .; J gene: TRBJ1-2; clone size: .; CDR3 DNA: TGCAGCGTTTCCAGGGGCGACGGCTACACCTTC; CDR3 protein: CSVSRGDGYTF
V gene: TRBV6-1; D gene: TRBD1; J gene: TRBJ1-3; clone size: .; CDR3 DNA: TGTGCCAGCAGTGAATACAGGGGGCCTGGAAACACCATATATTTT; CDR3 protein: CASSEYRGPGNTIYF
V gene: TRBV6-5; D gene: .; J gene: TRBJ2-5; clone size: .; CDR3 DNA: TGTGCCAGCAGTTACGGGGGGGGCGGTCGAGAGACCCAGTACTTC; CDR3 protein: CASSYGGGGRETQYF
V gene: TRBV30; D gene: .; J gene: TRBJ1-1; clone size: .; CDR3 DNA: TGTGCCTGGAGTGACTGGGGGCGCGTCCAAGCTTTCTTT; CDR3 protein: CAWSDWGRVQAFF
V gene: TRBV30; D gene: .; J gene: TRBJ1-4; clone size: .; CDR3 DNA: TGTGCCTGGAGTCAAGGGGCTAATGAAAAACTGTTTTTT; CDR3 protein: CAWSQGANEKLFF
V gene: TRBV4-2; D gene: TRBD2; J gene: TRBJ2-2; clone size: .; CDR3 DNA: TGTGCCAGCAGCCTAAGGACTAGCGGGAGGCGGGACACCGGGGAGCTGTTTTTT; CDR3 protein: CASSLRTSGRRDTGELFF
V gene: TRBV6-2/TRBV6-3; D gene: TRBD1; J gene: TRBJ1-2; clone size: .; CDR3 DNA: TGTGCCAGCAGTTACTCAAGGGGGACAGGCCGAGCTAACTATGGCTACACCTTC; CDR3 protein: CASSYSRGTGRANYGYTF
V gene: TRBV30; D gene: .; J gene: TRBJ1-5; clone size: .; CDR3 DNA: TGTGCCTGGAGTGTCGGCCAGGGGTATAGCAATCAGCCCCAGCATTTT; CDR3 protein: CAWSVGQGYSNQPQHF
V gene: TRBV5-1; D gene: TRBD1; J gene: TRBJ1-2; clone size: .; CDR3 DNA: TGCGCCAGCAGCCCCGGACAGGGATATGGCTACACCTTC; CDR3 protein: CASSPGQGYGYTF
V gene: TRBV7-2; D gene: TRBD2; J gene: TRBJ2-7; clone size: .; CDR3 DNA: TGTGCCAGCAGCTTAGGGCTAGCGGTCTACGAACAGTACTTC; CDR3 protein: CASSLGLAVYEQYF
V gene: TRBV28; D gene: .; J gene: TRBJ1-4; clone size: .; CDR3 DNA: TGTGCCAGCAGTCCGCAGGATGCAACTAATGAAAAACTGTTTTTT; CDR3 protein: CASSPQDATNEKLFF
V gene: TRBV25-1; D gene: .; J gene: TRBJ1-1; clone size: .; CDR3 DNA: TGTGCCAGCAGTGCGGAGGGCTGGACTGAAGCTTTCTTT; CDR3 protein: CASSAEGWTEAFF
V gene: TRBV11-3; D gene: .; J gene: TRBJ2-2; clone size: .; CDR3 DNA: TGTGCCAGCAGCCCCCGGACAGACACCGGGGAGCTGTTTTTT; CDR3 protein: CASSPRTDTGELFF
V gene: TRBV7-8; D gene: TRBD2; J gene: TRBJ2-1; clone size: once; CDR3 DNA: TGTGCCAGCAGTCCGCGCCCCGGGACTAGCGGAGTCAATGAGCAGTTCTTC; CDR3 protein: CASSPRPGTSGVNEQFF
V gene: TRBV7-2; D gene: .; J gene: TRBJ2-3; clone size: .; CDR3 DNA: TGTGCCAGCAGCCGCTACGCGGATACGCAGTATTTT; CDR3 protein: CASSRYADTQYF
V gene: TRBV3-1/TRBV3-2; D gene: TRBD1; J gene: TRBJ2-5; clone size: .; CDR3 DNA: TGTGCCAGCAGCCAAAAGGGGGCAGGGGAAGAGACCCAGTACTTC; CDR3 protein: CASSQKGAGEETQYF
V gene: TRBV2; D gene: .; J gene: TRBJ2-7; clone size: few; CDR3 DNA: TGTGCCAGCAGGTCCAGGGTCTCATCCGACGAGCAGTACTTC; CDR3 protein: CASRSRVSSDEQYF